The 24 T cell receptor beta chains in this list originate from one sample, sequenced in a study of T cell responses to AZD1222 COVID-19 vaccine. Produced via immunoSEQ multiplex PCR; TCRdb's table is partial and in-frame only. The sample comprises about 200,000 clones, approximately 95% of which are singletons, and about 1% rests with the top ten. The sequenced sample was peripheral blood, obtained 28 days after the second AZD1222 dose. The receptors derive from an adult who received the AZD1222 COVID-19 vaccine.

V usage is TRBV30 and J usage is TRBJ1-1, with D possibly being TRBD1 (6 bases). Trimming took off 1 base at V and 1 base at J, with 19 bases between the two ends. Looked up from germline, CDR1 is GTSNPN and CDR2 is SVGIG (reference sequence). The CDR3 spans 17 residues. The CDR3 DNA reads TGTGCCTGGAGTGCGGGGGGGGGCCTTCGCCGGAACACTGAAGCTTTCTTT. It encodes CAWSAGGGLRRNTEAFF.

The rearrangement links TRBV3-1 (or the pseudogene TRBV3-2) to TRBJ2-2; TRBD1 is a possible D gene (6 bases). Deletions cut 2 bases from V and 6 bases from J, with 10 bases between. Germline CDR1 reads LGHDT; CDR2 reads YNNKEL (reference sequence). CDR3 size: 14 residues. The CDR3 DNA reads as TGTGCCAGCAGCCAACTGCAGGGGCCCGGGGAGCTGTTTTTT. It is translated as CASSQLQGPGELFF.

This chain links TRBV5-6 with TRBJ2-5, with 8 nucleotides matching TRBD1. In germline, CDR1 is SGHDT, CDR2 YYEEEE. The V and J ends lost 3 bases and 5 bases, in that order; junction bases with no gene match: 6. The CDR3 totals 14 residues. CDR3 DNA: TGTGCCAGCAGCTCCGACAGGGGATCGGAGACCCAGTACTTC. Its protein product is CASSSDRGSETQYF.

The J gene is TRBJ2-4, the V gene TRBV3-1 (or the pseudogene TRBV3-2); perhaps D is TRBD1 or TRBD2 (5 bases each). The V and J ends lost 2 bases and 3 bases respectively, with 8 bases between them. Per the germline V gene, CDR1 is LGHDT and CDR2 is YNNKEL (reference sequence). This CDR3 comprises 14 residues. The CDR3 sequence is CASSQRDGKNIQYF. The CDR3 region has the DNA TGTGCCAGCAGCCAAAGGGACGGCAAAAACATTCAGTACTTC.

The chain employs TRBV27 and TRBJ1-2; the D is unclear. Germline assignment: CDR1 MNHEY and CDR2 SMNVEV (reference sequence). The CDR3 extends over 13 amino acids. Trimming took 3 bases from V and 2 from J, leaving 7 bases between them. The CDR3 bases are TGTGCCAGCAGTTTCACAGAGAACTATGGCTACACCTTC. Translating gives CASSFTENYGYTF.

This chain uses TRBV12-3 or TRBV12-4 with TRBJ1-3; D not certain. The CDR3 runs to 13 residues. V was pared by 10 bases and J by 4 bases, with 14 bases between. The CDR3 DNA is TGTGCCATCGGCACTGGTACCGGAAACACCATATATTTT. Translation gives CAIGTGTGNTIYF.

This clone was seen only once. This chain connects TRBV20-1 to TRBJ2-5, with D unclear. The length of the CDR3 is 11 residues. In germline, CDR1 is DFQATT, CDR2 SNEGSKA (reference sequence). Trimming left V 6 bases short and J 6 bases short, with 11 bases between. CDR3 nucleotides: TGCAGTGCCGGGTCCGGGCAGACCCAGTACTTC. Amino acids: CSAGSGQTQYF.

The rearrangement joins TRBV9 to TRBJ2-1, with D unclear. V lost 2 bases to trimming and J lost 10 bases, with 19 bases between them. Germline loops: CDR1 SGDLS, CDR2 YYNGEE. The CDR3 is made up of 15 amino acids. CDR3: CASSVGGVSAAEQFF. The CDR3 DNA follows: TGTGCCAGCAGCGTCGGTGGGGTTTCGGCGGCGGAGCAGTTCTTC.

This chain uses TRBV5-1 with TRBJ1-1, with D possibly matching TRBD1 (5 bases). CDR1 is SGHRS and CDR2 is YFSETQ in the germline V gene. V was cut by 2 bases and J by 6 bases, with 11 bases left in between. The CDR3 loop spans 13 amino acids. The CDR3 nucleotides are TGCGCCAGCAGCTTATGGGGGAGTGCTGAAGCTTTCTTT. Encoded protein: CASSLWGSAEAFF.

CDR3 residues: CASSQDVRARSPLHF. CDR3 coding DNA: TGTGCCAGCAGCCAAGATGTCAGGGCTCGTTCACCCCTCCACTTT. The chain uses TRBV3-1 (or the pseudogene TRBV3-2) and TRBJ1-6; possible D gene TRBD1, 5 bases. The CDR3 loop spans 15 amino acids. Trimming cost V 0 bases and J 9 bases, with 12 bases left between them. Germline CDR1 and CDR2: LGHDT and YNNKEL (reference sequence).

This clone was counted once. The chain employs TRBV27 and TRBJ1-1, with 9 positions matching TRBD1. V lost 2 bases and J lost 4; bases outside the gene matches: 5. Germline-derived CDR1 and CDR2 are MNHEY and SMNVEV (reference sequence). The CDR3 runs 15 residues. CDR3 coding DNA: TGTGCCAGCAGTTTACTGGGACAGGGTGTCACTGAAGCTTTCTTT. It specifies CASSLLGQGVTEAFF.

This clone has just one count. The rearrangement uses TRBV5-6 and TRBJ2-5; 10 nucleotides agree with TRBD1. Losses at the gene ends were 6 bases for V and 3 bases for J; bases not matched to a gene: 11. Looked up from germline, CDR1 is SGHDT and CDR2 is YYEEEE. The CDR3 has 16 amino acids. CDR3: CASTLLGTGEEETQYF. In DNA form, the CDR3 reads TGTGCCAGCACCCTCCTGGGGACAGGGGAGGAAGAGACCCAGTACTTC.

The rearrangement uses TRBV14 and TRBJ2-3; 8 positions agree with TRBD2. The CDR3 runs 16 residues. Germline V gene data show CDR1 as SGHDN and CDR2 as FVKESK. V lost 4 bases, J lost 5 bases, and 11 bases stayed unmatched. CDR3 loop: CASSPGGRGVKDTQYF. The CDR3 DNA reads TGTGCCAGCAGCCCCGGCGGGCGGGGGGTGAAAGATACGCAGTATTTT.

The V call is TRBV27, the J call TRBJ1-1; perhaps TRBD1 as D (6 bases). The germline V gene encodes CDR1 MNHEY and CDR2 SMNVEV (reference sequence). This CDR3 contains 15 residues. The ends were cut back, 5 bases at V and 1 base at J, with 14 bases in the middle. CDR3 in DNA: TGTGCCAGCAGTACCTGGGGGGGGCGGAACACTGAAGCTTTCTTT. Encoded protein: CASSTWGGRNTEAFF.

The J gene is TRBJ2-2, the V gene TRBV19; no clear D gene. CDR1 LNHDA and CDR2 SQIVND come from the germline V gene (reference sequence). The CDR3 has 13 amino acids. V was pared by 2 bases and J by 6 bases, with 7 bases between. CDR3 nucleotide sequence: TGTGCCAGTAGTATATTATCGGCCGGGGAGCTGTTTTTT. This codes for CASSILSAGELFF. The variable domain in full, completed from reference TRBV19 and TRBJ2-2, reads DGGITQSPKYLFRKEGQNVTLSCEQNLNHDAMYWYRQDPGQGLRLIYYSQIVNDFQKGDIAEGYSVSREKKESFPLTVTSAQKNPTAFYLCASSILSAGELFFGEGSRLTVL.

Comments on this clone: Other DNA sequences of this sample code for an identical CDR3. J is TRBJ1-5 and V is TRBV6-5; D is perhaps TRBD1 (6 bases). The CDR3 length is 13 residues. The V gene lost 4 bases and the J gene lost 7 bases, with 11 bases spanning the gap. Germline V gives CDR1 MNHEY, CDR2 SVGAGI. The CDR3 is CASSFRGQQPQHF. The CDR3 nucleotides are TGTGCCAGCAGTTTCAGGGGCCAACAGCCCCAGCATTTT.

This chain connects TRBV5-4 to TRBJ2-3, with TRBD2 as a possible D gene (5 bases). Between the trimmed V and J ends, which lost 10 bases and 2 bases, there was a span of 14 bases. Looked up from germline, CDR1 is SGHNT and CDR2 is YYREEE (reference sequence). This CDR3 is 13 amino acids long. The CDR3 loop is CAARGATTDTQYF. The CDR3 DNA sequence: TGTGCCGCCCGGGGAGCTACCACAGATACGCAGTATTTT.

This CDR3 is CASSIQGVAYEQYF. The DNA for the CDR3 is TGCGCCAGCAGCATACAGGGGGTGGCCTACGAGCAGTACTTC. The chain links TRBV5-1 to TRBJ2-7; 8 bases align to TRBD1. J was trimmed by 2 bases and V by 4 bases; bases with no gene match: 5. The germline CDR1 and CDR2 sequences are SGHRS and YFSETQ. The CDR3 runs 14 residues.

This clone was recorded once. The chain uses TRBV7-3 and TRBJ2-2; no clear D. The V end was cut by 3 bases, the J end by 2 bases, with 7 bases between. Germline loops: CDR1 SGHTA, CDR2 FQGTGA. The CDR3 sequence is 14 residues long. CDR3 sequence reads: CASSFNPNTGELFF. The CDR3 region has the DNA TGTGCCAGCAGCTTCAATCCAAACACCGGGGAGCTGTTTTTT.

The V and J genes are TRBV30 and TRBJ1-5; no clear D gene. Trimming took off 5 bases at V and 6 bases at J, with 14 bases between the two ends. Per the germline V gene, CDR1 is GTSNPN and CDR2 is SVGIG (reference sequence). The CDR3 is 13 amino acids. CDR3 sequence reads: CAWATASAQPQHF. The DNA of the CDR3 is TGTGCCTGGGCAACCGCTTCAGCTCAGCCCCAGCATTTT.

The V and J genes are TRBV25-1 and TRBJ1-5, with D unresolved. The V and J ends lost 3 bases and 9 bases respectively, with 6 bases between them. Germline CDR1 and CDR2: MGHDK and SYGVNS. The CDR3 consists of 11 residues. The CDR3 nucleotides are TGTGCCAGCAGTGACTTCGGGCCCCAGCATTTT. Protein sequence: CASSDFGPQHF. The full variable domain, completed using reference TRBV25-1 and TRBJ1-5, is EADIYQTPRYLVIGTGKKITLECSQTMGHDKMYWYQQDPGMELHLIHYSYGVNSTEKGDLSSESTVSRIRTEHFPLTLESARPSHTSQYLCASSDFGPQHFGDGTRLSIL.

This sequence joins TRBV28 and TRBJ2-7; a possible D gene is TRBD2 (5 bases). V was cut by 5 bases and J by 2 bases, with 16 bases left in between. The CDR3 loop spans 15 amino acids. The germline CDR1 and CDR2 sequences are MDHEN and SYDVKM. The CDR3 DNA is TGTGCCAGCAGTCCCAACTGGGAGATCGCCTACGAGCAGTACTTC. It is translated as CASSPNWEIAYEQYF.

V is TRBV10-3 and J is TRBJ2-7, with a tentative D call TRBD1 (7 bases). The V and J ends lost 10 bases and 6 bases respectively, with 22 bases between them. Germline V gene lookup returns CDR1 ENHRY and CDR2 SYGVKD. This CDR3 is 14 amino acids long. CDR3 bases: TGTGCCAGCCGTGACAGGGAGGAGCAAGGCGAGCAGTACTTC. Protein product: CASRDREEQGEQYF.

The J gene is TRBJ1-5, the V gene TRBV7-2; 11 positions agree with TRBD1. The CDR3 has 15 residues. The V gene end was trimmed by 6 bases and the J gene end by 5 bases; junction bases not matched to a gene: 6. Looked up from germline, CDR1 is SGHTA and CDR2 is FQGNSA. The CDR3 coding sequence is TGTGCCAGCAGTCGGACAGGGGGCGCGCATCAGCCCCAGCATTTT. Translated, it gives CASSRTGGAHQPQHF.